The subject of this entry is one T cell receptor beta chain. What it binds is unknown. Reverse transcription of extracted RNA yielded cDNA, which provided the sequencing template. Data came from immunoSEQ multiplex PCR; TCRdb stores just in-frame clones and leaves some out. The table has 150,000 or so clones, nearly 55% seen once. Sample treatment: oral pan-JAK inhibitor, 5-10 mg twice daily. Obtained from alopecia areata patients were lesional scalp punch biopsies along with peripheral blood. The sample belongs to a study of CD8+ T cells in alopecia areata. This CDR3 is 14 amino acids long. The germline V gene encodes CDR1 PRHDT and CDR2 FYEKMQ (reference sequence). Trimming removed 3 bases from V and 3 bases from J, with 8 bases in between. Whole-study findings and limits: Clonality in lesional scalp, especially alopecia totalis/universalis, exceeded that of normal scalp.

The V gene is TRBV13, the J gene TRBJ2-2, with D unresolved. The TCR comes from a human donor with alopecia areata. The source was CD8+ T cells sorted from blood, collected at week 4, from a patient treated with tofacitinib. The DNA of the CDR3 is TGTGCCAGCAGCTTGGAACCACACACCGGGGAGCTGTTTTTT. Amino acid sequence: CASSLEPHTGELFF.